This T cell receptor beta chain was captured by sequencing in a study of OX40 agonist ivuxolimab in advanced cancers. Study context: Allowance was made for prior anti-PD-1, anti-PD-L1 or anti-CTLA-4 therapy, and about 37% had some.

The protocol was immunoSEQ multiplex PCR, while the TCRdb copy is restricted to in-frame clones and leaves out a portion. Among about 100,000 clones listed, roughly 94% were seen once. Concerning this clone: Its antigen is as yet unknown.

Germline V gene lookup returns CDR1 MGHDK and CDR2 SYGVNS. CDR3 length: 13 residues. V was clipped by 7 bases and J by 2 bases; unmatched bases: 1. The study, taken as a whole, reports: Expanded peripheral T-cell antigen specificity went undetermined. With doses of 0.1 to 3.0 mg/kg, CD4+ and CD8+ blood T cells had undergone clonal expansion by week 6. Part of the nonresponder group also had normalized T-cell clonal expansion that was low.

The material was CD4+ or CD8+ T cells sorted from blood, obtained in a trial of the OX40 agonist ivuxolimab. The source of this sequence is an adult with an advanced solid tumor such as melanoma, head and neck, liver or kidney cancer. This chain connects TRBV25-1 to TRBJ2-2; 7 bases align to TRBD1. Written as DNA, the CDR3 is TGTGCCAGCAAGGGGGCTAACACCGGGGAGCTGTTTTTT. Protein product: CASKGANTGELFF. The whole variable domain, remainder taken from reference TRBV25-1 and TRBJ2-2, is EADIYQTPRYLVIGTGKKITLECSQTMGHDKMYWYQQDPGMELHLIHYSYGVNSTEKGDLSSESTVSRIRTEHFPLTLESARPSHTSQYLCASKGANTGELFFGEGSRLTVL.